The 10 T cell receptor beta chains listed next were all sequenced from one sample in a study of molecular identifiers for immune sequencing clone quantification. TCRdb fed the PCR reads into MiXCR, producing one record per CDR3 protein. Of some 320,000 distinct CDR3 sequences listed, 20% to 25% are singletons. The sequencing input was naive CD8+ T cells from blood, with Jurkat cell RNA spiked in. Regarding subset: FACS-sorted CD8+CD4-CCR7+CD45RA+ naive T cells. The origin of the receptors is a human donor in good health. Some libraries in this study had Jurkat cell RNA spiked in.

In regard to this clonotype: This may be a read error, as it is one base from a much larger clone. The chain links TRBV25-1 to TRBJ1-6; no firm D call. V was pared by 4 bases and J by 7 bases, with 11 bases between. The germline V gene encodes CDR1 MGHDK and CDR2 SYGVNS. This CDR3 region has 14 residues. The CDR3 here is CASSGEGVNSPLHF. CDR3 bases: TGTGCCAGCAGTGGTGAGGGCGTAAATTCACCCCTCCACTTT.

This clonotype appeared many times. This rearrangement joins TRBV7-9 to TRBJ2-1; D is undetermined. V dropped 1 base and J dropped 8 bases, with 12 bases sitting between them. CDR1 and CDR2 (germline): SEHNR, FQNEAQ (reference sequence). The CDR3 is 14 amino acids. In nucleotides, the CDR3 is TGTGCCAGCAGCTTAGGGTTTGGGGTATATGAGCAGTTCTTC. Protein: CASSLGFGVYEQFF.

This chain uses TRBV27 with TRBJ1-5, with a possible D match to TRBD1 (5 bases). The germline gives CDR1 MNHEY, CDR2 SMNVEV (reference sequence). The V end lost 3 bases, the J end lost 5 bases, and 8 bases lay between the germline ends. This CDR3 region has 13 residues. This CDR3 is CASSFRVYQPQHF. In DNA, the CDR3 is TGTGCCAGCAGTTTCAGGGTGTATCAGCCCCAGCATTTT.

Only a few counts were recorded for this clonotype. This rearrangement joins TRBV7-9 to TRBJ2-2; TRBD1 aligns across 7 bases. This CDR3 has 17 residues. Germline assignment: CDR1 SEHNR and CDR2 FQNEAQ (reference sequence). The V and J ends lost 7 bases and 0 bases, in that order; junction bases with no gene match: 11. CDR3 sequence reads: CASNPLPGQTNTGELFF. In DNA form, the CDR3 reads TGTGCCAGCAACCCTCTCCCGGGACAGACGAACACCGGGGAGCTGTTTTTT. Variable domain in full (rest from reference TRBV7-9 and TRBJ2-2): DTGVSQNPRHKITKRGQNVTFRCDPISEHNRLYWYRQTLGQGPEFLTYFQNEAQLEKSRLLSDRFSAERPKGSFSTLEIQRTEQGDSAMYLCASNPLPGQTNTGELFFGEGSRLTVL.

This clonotype appeared a few times. A single base separates this from a much larger clone, so it may be a read error. The chain carries TRBV28 and TRBJ1-1; D possibly corresponds to TRBD1 (5 bases). Trimming stripped 6 bases from V and 8 bases from J, with 16 bases between. Per the germline V gene, CDR1 is MDHEN and CDR2 is SYDVKM. This CDR3 comprises 13 residues. The CDR3 nucleotides are TGTGCCAGCAGAGAGAGGGGCGAGGGGGAAGCTTTCTTT. Protein sequence: CASRERGEGEAFF.

In its sample, this clonotype was seen many times. This sequence joins TRBV19 and TRBJ2-1, with D hard to call. V was clipped by 3 bases and J by 5 bases, with 11 bases between them. Germline CDR1 is LNHDA and CDR2 is SQIVND (reference sequence). The CDR3 is 14 residues long. Here the CDR3 DNA reads TGTGCCAGTAGTATCCTCGACGGTGACAATGAGCAGTTCTTC. Protein product: CASSILDGDNEQFF.

This chain joins TRBV6-2 or TRBV6-3 and TRBJ1-1; D is unclear. CDR3 length: 14 amino acids. V gave up 5 bases and J gave up 1 base, with 11 bases separating them. Germline V gives CDR1 MNHEY, CDR2 SVGEGT. The CDR3 nucleotides read TGTGCCAGCAGTCCAGCTGGATCGAACACTGAAGCTTTCTTT. Residues: CASSPAGSNTEAFF.

The chain is built from TRBV19 and TRBJ1-1; weak D call: TRBD1 (5 bases). CDR1 is LNHDA and CDR2 is SQIVND in the germline V gene (reference sequence). Between the trimmed V and J ends, which lost 7 bases and 6 bases, there was a span of 9 bases. The CDR3 is made up of 11 amino acids. DNA of the CDR3: TGTGCCAGTACCCGGGGACCTGAAGCTTTCTTT. Translating it yields CASTRGPEAFF.

This clonotype was seen more than once but under ten times. V is TRBV4-3 and J is TRBJ2-3, with a possible D match to TRBD1 (6 bases). The germline V and J ends were trimmed by 1 base and 1 base, with 12 bases remaining between them. The CDR3 sequence is 16 residues long. Per the germline V gene, CDR1 is LGHNA and CDR2 is YSLEER. CDR3: CASSQAPEGGTDTQYF. The CDR3 DNA reads as TGCGCCAGCAGCCAAGCCCCCGAGGGGGGCACAGATACGCAGTATTTT.

The sample holds a few counts of this clonotype. This sequence joins TRBV11-3 and TRBJ2-7, with TRBD1 as a possible D gene (6 bases). The germline V gene encodes CDR1 SGHNT and CDR2 YENEEA. Trimming removed 5 bases at V and 2 bases at J, with 13 bases between. This CDR3 has 14 residues. The CDR3 DNA is TGTGCCAGCAGCCCGGGACATCTTACCTACGAGCAGTACTTC. Its protein product is CASSPGHLTYEQYF.